The source of this T cell receptor beta chain is a study of blood T cell repertoires in COVID-19. The overall study: In each case, the material was cDNA or gDNA derived from T cells, B-cell-depleted T cells, or PBMCs.

In germline, CDR1 is SGHRS, CDR2 YFSETQ. Trimming stripped 4 bases from V and 0 bases from J, with 11 bases between. The CDR3 extends over 15 amino acids. Data came from immunoSEQ multiplex PCR; TCRdb stores just in-frame clones and leaves some out. The sample lists fewer than 200,000 clones; around four fifths were seen once. The chain employs TRBV5-1 and TRBJ1-5; D gene uncertain. Sequencing used peripheral blood. The receptor was isolated from a woman older than 75 with active or convalescent COVID-19. As DNA, the CDR3 is TGCGCCAGCAGCGAGGTCGGGAATAGCAATCAGCCCCAGCATTTT. It translates to CASSEVGNSNQPQHF.